The clone carrying this T cell receptor beta chain was seen ten or more times. No antigen is known for it. The source of the sample is a study of T-cell reconstitution after alpha-beta-depleted transplantation in children. Study-wide points: Reported findings indicate that, about two months after transplant, alpha-beta T cells came from several hundred expanded clones, which were derived from non-depleted graft cells. T-cell counts and diversity at one year following transplant were attributed mainly to newly produced T cells.

Researchers prepared the TCRbeta library using unique molecular identifiers, the study reports. TCRdb reanalysed the PCR reads using MiXCR and keeps one entry per CDR3 protein. The sample includes approximately 650,000 distinct CDR3 sequences, about an eighth seen only once; the top ten take 0.79%. The CDR3 runs 14 residues. V was trimmed by 4 bases and J by 7 bases, leaving 16 bases between them. Germline lookup yields CDR1 MGHDK and CDR2 SYGVNS. This receptor was taken from a girl aged 2 to 10 with congenital amegakaryocytic thrombocytopenia, due to receive a stem cell transplant. This chain uses TRBV25-1 with TRBJ1-1; D is undetermined. The input for sequencing was PBMCs, taken before TCRalphabeta/CD19-depleted stem cell transplant. CDR3 in DNA: TGTGCCAGCAGTGTCACGGGTGGAAGGGATGAAGCTTTCTTT. As protein: CASSVTGGRDEAFF.